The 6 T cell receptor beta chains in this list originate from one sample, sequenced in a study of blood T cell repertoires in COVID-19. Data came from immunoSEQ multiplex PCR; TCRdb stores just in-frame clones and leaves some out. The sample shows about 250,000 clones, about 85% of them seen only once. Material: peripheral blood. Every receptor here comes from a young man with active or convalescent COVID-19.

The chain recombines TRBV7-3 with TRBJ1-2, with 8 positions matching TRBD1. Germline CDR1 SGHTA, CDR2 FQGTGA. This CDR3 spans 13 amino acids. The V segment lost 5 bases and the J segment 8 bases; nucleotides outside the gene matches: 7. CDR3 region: CASSPGQGRGYTF. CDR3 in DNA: TGTGCCAGCAGCCCTGGACAGGGTCGAGGCTACACCTTC.

The CDR3 loop is CASSLVPASGTGELFF. The CDR3 nucleotides are TGTGCCAGCAGCTTAGTCCCCGCTAGCGGGACGGGGGAGCTGTTTTTT. The chain has TRBV7-2 and TRBJ2-2; TRBD2 aligns across 9 bases. The CDR3 contains 16 residues. With V trimmed by 1 base and J by 8 bases, 8 bases remained unmatched. Germline-derived CDR1 and CDR2 are SGHTA and FQGNSA.

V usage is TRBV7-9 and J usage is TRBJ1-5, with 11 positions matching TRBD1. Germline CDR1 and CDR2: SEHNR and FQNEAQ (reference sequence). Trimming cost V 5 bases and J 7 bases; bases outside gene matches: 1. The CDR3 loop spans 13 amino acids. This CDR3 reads CASSRDRGQPQHF. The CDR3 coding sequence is TGTGCCAGCAGCCGGGACAGGGGGCAGCCCCAGCATTTT.

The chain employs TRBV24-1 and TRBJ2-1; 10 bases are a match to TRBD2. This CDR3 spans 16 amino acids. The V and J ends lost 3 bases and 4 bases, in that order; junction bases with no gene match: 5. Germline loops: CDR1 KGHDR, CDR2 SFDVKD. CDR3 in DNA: TGTGCCACCAGTGATCCTAGCGGGGGTCCGTACAATGAGCAGTTCTTC. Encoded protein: CATSDPSGGPYNEQFF.

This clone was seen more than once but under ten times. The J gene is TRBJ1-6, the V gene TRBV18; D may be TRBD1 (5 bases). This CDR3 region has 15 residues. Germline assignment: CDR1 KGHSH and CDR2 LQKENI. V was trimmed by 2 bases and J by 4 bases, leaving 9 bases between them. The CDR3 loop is CASSPDQGYNSPLHF. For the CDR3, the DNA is TGTGCCAGCTCACCAGACCAGGGTTATAATTCACCCCTCCACTTT.

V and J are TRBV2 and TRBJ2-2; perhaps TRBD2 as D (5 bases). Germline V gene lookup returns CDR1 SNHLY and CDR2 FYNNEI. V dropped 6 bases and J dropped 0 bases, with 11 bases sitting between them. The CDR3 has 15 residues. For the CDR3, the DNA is TGTGCCAGCAGACTAGGGATAGCGAACACCGGGGAGCTGTTTTTT. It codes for CASRLGIANTGELFF.